This TCR beta chain emerged from a study of T cell repertoires in cytomegalovirus infection. Broader study findings: Pooled public TCR beta family frequency picked out CMV carriers with the relevant HLA.

There are many counts of this clonotype. Its antigen is not identified. In TCRdb, the reads were re-called with MiXCR into one record per CDR3 protein. The table records around 440,000 distinct CDR3 sequences, about 11% of them present only once. CDR1 SEHNR and CDR2 FQNEAQ come from the germline V gene (reference sequence). The CDR3 runs to 11 residues. V lost 5 bases and J lost 7, with 9 bases in between. Material for sequencing was PBMCs. The sequence derives from a human donor in good health (CMV status not recorded). Some clones in this sample may be carry-over from other donors' samples. The chain combines TRBV7-9 with TRBJ2-7; D is possibly TRBD1 (6 bases). As DNA, the CDR3 is TGTGCCAGCAGCAGAACAGGGGAGCAGTACTTC. It encodes CASSRTGEQYF.